Listed below are T cell receptor beta chains from one sample, sequenced in a study of identifying expanded T cells in peripheral blood. Assay used: immunoSEQ multiplex PCR; TCRdb lists only in-frame clones, some missing. The sample shows 100,000 to 150,000 clones, 84% of them seen only once. Sequencing was done on a sample of blood. The receptor source for this set is a person aged 18 to 75 in good health. The CDR3 runs from the conserved cysteine through the conserved F or W. A D gene is named only where the DNA matches it firmly. Clone size is not always given. Where it is, it says once, few, many or a class for expanded clones.

d_call	clone_size	v_call	j_call	cdr3_length	cdr3_aa	cdr3_nt
TRBD1	medium-sized	TRBV4-3	TRBJ1-2	16	CASSPGTGEANYGYTF	TGCGCCAGCAGCCCAGGGACAGGCGAAGCTAACTATGGCTACACCTTC
-	-	TRBV2	TRBJ2-5	15	CACRGGLILQETQYF	TGTGCCTGCAGGGGGGGCCTAATTCTACAAGAGACCCAGTACTTC
TRBD1	once	TRBV19	TRBJ1-5	15	CASSTPDRDWQPQHF	TGTGCCAGTAGTACCCCGGACAGGGACTGGCAGCCCCAGCATTTT
-	-	TRBV19	TRBJ1-5	16	CASCFSIDSPVKPQHF	TGTGCCAGCTGCTTTTCGATAGACAGCCCGGTGAAGCCCCAGCATTTT
-	-	TRBV5-4	TRBJ2-1	15	CASSLDRTRSNEQFF	TGTGCCAGCAGCTTGGACCGAACTAGAAGCAATGAGCAGTTCTTC
TRBD1	-	TRBV7-9	TRBJ2-2	15	CASSPGTAATGELFF	TGTGCCAGCAGTCCCGGGACAGCCGCAACCGGGGAGCTGTTTTTT
TRBD2	-	TRBV5-1	TRBJ2-7	15	CASSLVLAGGNEQYF	TGCGCCAGCAGCTTGGTGCTAGCGGGGGGGAACGAGCAGTACTTC
TRBD1	once	TRBV5-1	TRBJ1-2	16	CASSLSLGGQGSGYTF	TGCGCCAGCAGCTTATCCTTGGGGGGACAGGGAAGCGGCTACACCTTC
TRBD2	-	TRBV7-6	TRBJ2-1	16	CASSPGLADSYNEQFF	TGTGCCAGCAGCCCGGGACTAGCGGACTCCTACAATGAGCAGTTCTTC
-	-	TRBV29-1	TRBJ1-1	13	CSVRLGGSTEAFF	TGCAGCGTTCGCCTTGGGGGGAGCACTGAAGCTTTCTTT
TRBD1	-	TRBV6-1	TRBJ2-1	13	CAIRDRGFNEQFF	TGTGCCATCCGGGACAGGGGATTCAATGAGCAGTTCTTC
-	-	TRBV18	TRBJ2-7	13	CASLSWENYEQYF	TGTGCCAGCTTGTCTTGGGAAAACTACGAGCAGTACTTC
-	-	TRBV7-9	TRBJ1-5	15	CASSLGGRGDQPQHF	TGTGCCAGCAGCTTAGGTGGCCGGGGGGATCAGCCCCAGCATTTT
TRBD2	-	TRBV7-2	TRBJ2-1	16	CASSSDLAGGPNEQFF	TGTGCCAGCAGCTCCGACCTAGCGGGGGGGCCGAATGAGCAGTTCTTC
-	-	TRBV2	TRBJ1-6	17	CASRGTSFIRDNSPLHF	TGTGCCAGCCGTGGGACATCTTTTATTCGGGATAATTCACCCCTCCACTTT
-	once	TRBV7-2	TRBJ1-1	13	CASSLTYSSEAFF	TGTGCCAGCAGCTTAACCTACTCCTCTGAAGCTTTCTTT
-	-	TRBV4-1	TRBJ2-2	13	CASSQGAGGELFF	TGCGCCAGCAGCCAAGGTGCGGGCGGGGAGCTGTTTTTT
-	once	TRBV11-3	TRBJ2-5	13	CASSLRGEETQYF	TGTGCCAGCAGCTTACGTGGGGAAGAGACCCAGTACTTC
TRBD1	-	TRBV7-3	TRBJ1-1	15	CASSRDSTMNTEAFF	TGTGCCAGCAGCCGGGACAGTACCATGAACACTGAAGCTTTCTTT
TRBD1	-	TRBV5-1	TRBJ2-1	16	CASSLDRGSTLDEQFF	TGCGCCAGCAGCCTCGACAGGGGATCTACGCTCGATGAGCAGTTCTTC
-	-	TRBV15	TRBJ1-1	16	CATSRGVTGEYTEAFF	TGTGCCACCAGCAGAGGCGTGACGGGGGAGTACACTGAAGCTTTCTTT
-	-	TRBV7-2	TRBJ2-1	16	CASSKGVQGRDNEQFF	TGTGCCAGCAGCAAAGGCGTGCAGGGCCGGGACAATGAGCAGTTCTTC
-	-	TRBV6-5	TRBJ2-4	15	CASSYSRGAKNIQYF	TGTGCCAGCAGTTACTCTCGGGGGGCCAAAAACATTCAGTACTTC
-	-	TRBV5-6	TRBJ2-7	12	CASSQQFYEQYF	TGTGCCAGCAGCCAACAATTCTACGAGCAGTACTTC
TRBD2	-	TRBV4-3	TRBJ2-1	18	CASSQRGVGLAGVNEQFF	TGCGCCAGCAGCCAAAGAGGGGTCGGACTAGCGGGGGTGAATGAGCAGTTCTTC
-	-	TRBV30	TRBJ1-5	15	CAWSVWGAGNQPQHF	TGTGCCTGGAGTGTATGGGGGGCTGGCAATCAGCCCCAGCATTTT
TRBD1	-	TRBV9	TRBJ1-2	16	CASSPRQGPLNYGYTF	TGTGCCAGCAGCCCCCGACAGGGGCCCCTTAACTATGGCTACACCTTC
-	-	TRBV4-1	TRBJ2-7	17	CASSQGVWTEGPIEQYF	TGCGCCAGCAGCCAAGGAGTTTGGACCGAGGGTCCTATTGAGCAGTACTTC
-	-	TRBV11-2	TRBJ2-7	13	CASSINLSYEQYF	TGTGCCAGCAGTATAAATCTGAGCTACGAGCAGTACTTC
-	-	TRBV7-9	TRBJ2-7	15	CASSPSGAATHEQYF	TGTGCCAGCAGCCCTTCCGGGGCTGCTACCCACGAGCAGTACTTC
TRBD1	-	TRBV11-2	TRBJ2-7	14	CASRRTQGAYEQYF	TGTGCCAGCAGACGGACACAGGGGGCCTACGAGCAGTACTTC
TRBD2	-	TRBV7-9	TRBJ2-5	15	CASRISGGTGETQYF	TGTGCCAGCAGGATTAGCGGGGGGACGGGGGAGACCCAGTACTTC
-	once	TRBV19	TRBJ2-5	15	CASSIGLGEGATQYF	TGTGCCAGTAGTATAGGTCTTGGGGAAGGGGCGACCCAGTACTTC
-	-	TRBV4-3	TRBJ1-1	15	CASSQDPGWNTEAFF	TGCGCCAGCAGCCAAGATCCAGGTTGGAATACTGAAGCTTTCTTT
-	-	TRBV9	TRBJ2-7	15	CASRQWRATQDEQYF	TGTGCCAGCAGACAATGGCGGGCCACGCAAGACGAGCAGTACTTC
-	-	TRBV27	TRBJ2-5	14	CASSSWGLQETQYF	TGTGCCAGCAGTTCATGGGGCCTTCAAGAGACCCAGTACTTC
-	-	TRBV9	TRBJ2-3	14	CASSVVMLEGTQYF	TGTGCCAGCAGCGTAGTCATGTTGGAGGGTACGCAGTATTTT
-	-	TRBV29-1	TRBJ1-1	13	CSVVTGRATEAFF	TGCAGCGTTGTAACAGGAAGGGCGACTGAAGCTTTCTTT
-	-	TRBV19	TRBJ2-2	18	CASSIRLGRASNTGELFF	TGTGCCAGTAGTATAAGGTTAGGGCGGGCCTCGAACACCGGGGAGCTGTTTTTT
TRBD1	-	TRBV6-4	TRBJ2-2	16	CASTPTGTGDTGELFF	TGTGCCAGCACCCCAACTGGGACAGGGGACACCGGGGAGCTGTTTTTT
TRBD1	-	TRBV6-6	TRBJ1-1	12	CASSYKDREAFF	TGTGCCAGCAGTTACAAGGACAGGGAGGCTTTCTTT
TRBD1	-	TRBV6-1	TRBJ1-2	13	CASTGQVNYGYTF	TGTGCCAGCACTGGACAGGTTAACTATGGCTACACCTTC
-	-	TRBV27	TRBJ1-5	14	CASHPWDSRQPQHF	TGTGCCAGCCACCCATGGGATTCTAGACAGCCCCAGCATTTT
-	-	TRBV2	TRBJ2-1	12	CASMAINNEQFF	TGTGCCAGCATGGCCATTAACAATGAGCAGTTCTTC
TRBD1	-	TRBV7-3	TRBJ1-2	13	CASSPGQGHGYTF	TGTGCCAGCAGTCCCGGACAGGGCCATGGCTACACCTTC
TRBD1	-	TRBV4-1	TRBJ1-1	16	CASSQEVSGQGGEAFF	TGCGCCAGCAGCCAAGAGGTTAGCGGACAGGGTGGTGAAGCTTTCTTT
-	-	TRBV7-2	TRBJ1-1	15	CASSGGAFMNTEAFF	TGTGCCAGCAGCGGGGGTGCGTTTATGAACACTGAAGCTTTCTTT
TRBD1	once	TRBV19	TRBJ2-2	15	CASSRTGLNTGELFF	TGTGCCAGTAGTCGGACAGGCCTGAACACCGGGGAGCTGTTTTTT
TRBD1	-	TRBV19	TRBJ2-1	14	CASSPWTGLVEQFF	TGTGCCAGTAGTCCTTGGACAGGGTTAGTGGAGCAGTTCTTC
-	-	TRBV6-6	TRBJ2-5	11	CASSYGETQYF	TGTGCCAGCAGTTATGGAGAGACCCAGTACTTC
-	-	TRBV29-1	TRBJ1-3	12	CSVSLMGNTIYF	TGCAGCGTCTCCCTGATGGGAAACACCATATATTTT
-	-	TRBV5-1	TRBJ1-6	13	CASSPVGGSPLHF	TGCGCCAGCAGCCCCGTGGGAGGATCACCCCTCCACTTT
-	-	TRBV2	TRBJ1-1	13	CASSGGRNTEAFF	TGTGCCAGCAGCGGAGGCAGGAACACTGAAGCTTTCTTT
-	-	TRBV7-9	TRBJ1-5	14	CASSRDLSRAPQHF	TGTGCCAGCAGCCGGGACCTTTCTAGAGCGCCCCAGCATTTT
-	-	TRBV5-1	TRBJ1-1	15	CASSLISGQNTEAFF	TGCGCCAGCAGCTTGATTTCGGGCCAGAACACTGAAGCTTTCTTT
-	-	TRBV7-9	TRBJ2-2	12	CASSGGGGELFF	TGTGCCAGCAGCGGGGGCGGCGGGGAGCTGTTTTTT
-	-	TRBV19	TRBJ2-1	14	CASQLPGSYNEQFF	TGTGCCAGCCAACTCCCTGGCTCCTACAATGAGCAGTTCTTC
TRBD1	-	TRBV11-3	TRBJ1-2	13	CASSSTGYYGYTF	TGTGCCAGCAGCTCGACAGGGTACTATGGCTACACCTTC